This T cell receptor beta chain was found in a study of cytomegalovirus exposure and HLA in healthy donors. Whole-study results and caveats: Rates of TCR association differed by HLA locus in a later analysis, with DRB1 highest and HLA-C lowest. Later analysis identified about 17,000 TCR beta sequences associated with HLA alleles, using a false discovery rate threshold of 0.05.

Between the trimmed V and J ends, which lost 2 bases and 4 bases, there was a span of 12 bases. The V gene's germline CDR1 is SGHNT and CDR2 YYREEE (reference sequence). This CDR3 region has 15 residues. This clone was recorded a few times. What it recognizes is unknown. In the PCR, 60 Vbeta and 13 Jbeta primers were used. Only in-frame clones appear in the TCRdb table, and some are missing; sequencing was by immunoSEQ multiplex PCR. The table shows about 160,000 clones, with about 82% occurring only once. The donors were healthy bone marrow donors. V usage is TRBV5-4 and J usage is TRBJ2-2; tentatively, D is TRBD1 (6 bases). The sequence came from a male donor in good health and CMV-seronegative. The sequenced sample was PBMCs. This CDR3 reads CASSFTGRGTGELFF. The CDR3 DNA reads TGTGCCAGCAGCTTCACAGGGCGAGGCACCGGGGAGCTGTTTTTT.